The next 21 T cell receptor beta chains were all read from a single sample in a study of cytomegalovirus exposure and HLA in healthy donors. PCR employed 60 Vbeta and 13 Jbeta primers. Some clones are missing from TCRdb's copy, which holds only in-frame ones; the method was immunoSEQ multiplex PCR. The sample carries roughly 200,000 clones, approximately 78% recorded once. Material: PBMCs. The receptors here all came from a woman in her thirties or forties in good health and CMV-seronegative.

The rearrangement joins TRBV6-5 to TRBJ2-7; the match to TRBD1 covers 8 bases. The trim removed 0 bases at V and 5 bases at J, leaving 6 bases unmatched. CDR1 MNHEY and CDR2 SVGAGI come from the germline V gene. The CDR3 spans 15 residues. This CDR3 reads CASSYSGTGGNEQYF. CDR3 nucleotides: TGTGCCAGCAGTTACTCGGGGACAGGCGGTAACGAGCAGTACTTC.

J is TRBJ2-3 and V is TRBV2; the match to TRBD2 covers 14 bases. Germline-derived CDR1 and CDR2 are SNHLY and FYNNEI. Unmatched junction bases numbered 7, after V lost 8 bases and J lost 0 bases. This CDR3 has 17 residues. The CDR3 sequence is CASYGTSGRVSTDTQYF. CDR3 sequence (DNA): TGTGCCAGCTACGGGACTAGCGGGAGAGTTAGCACAGATACGCAGTATTTT.

This clone was counted between two and nine times. This chain connects TRBV11-2 to TRBJ1-1; D unclear. CDR1 SGHAT and CDR2 FQNNGV come from the germline V gene. Trimming cost V 2 bases and J 5 bases, with 12 bases left between them. This CDR3 is built from 14 residues. Here the CDR3 reads CASSLSNPTTEAFF. The CDR3 bases are TGTGCCAGCAGCTTATCTAACCCTACGACTGAAGCTTTCTTT.

The chain carries TRBV6-6 and TRBJ1-2; D perhaps matches TRBD1 (6 bases). Deletions cut 0 bases from V and 7 bases from J, with 12 bases between. This CDR3 comprises 14 residues. CDR1 and CDR2 from the germline V gene are MNHNY and SVGAGI (reference sequence). This CDR3 is CASSYSTGGRGYTF. The CDR3 DNA follows: TGTGCCAGCAGTTACTCGACGGGGGGCCGTGGCTACACCTTC.

The CDR3 DNA is TGTGCCACCAGCAAGCGGACTAGCGGGCCCCTCTACAATGAGCAGTTCTTC. Its protein is CATSKRTSGPLYNEQFF. The chain links TRBV15 to TRBJ2-1, with TRBD2 identical over 11 bases. The CDR3 loop spans 17 amino acids. V shed 4 bases and J 3 bases; nucleotides not matched to a gene: 8. Per the germline V gene, CDR1 is LNHNV and CDR2 is YYDKDF (reference sequence).

The chain carries TRBV5-1 and TRBJ2-5; D might be TRBD1 (6 bases). The J call may be in error: the DNA end matches TRBJ2-7 better. The CDR3 totals 14 residues. CDR1 is SGHRS and CDR2 is YFSETQ in the germline V gene. The CDR3 is CASSPGDISSEQYF. DNA for the CDR3: TGCGCCAGCAGCCCCGGGGACATATCAAGCGAGCAGTACTTC.

The chain uses TRBV28 and TRBJ2-7; 7 bases fit TRBD2. Germline V gene sequence: CDR1 MDHEN, CDR2 SYDVKM. The V gene end was trimmed by 0 bases and the J gene end by 0 bases; junction bases not matched to a gene: 5. This CDR3 is 16 amino acids long. CDR3 sequence: CASSLWASGSSYEQYF. CDR3 in DNA: TGTGCCAGCAGTTTATGGGCTAGCGGTAGCTCCTACGAGCAGTACTTC.

The chain carries TRBV12-5 and TRBJ2-1; TRBD2 matches at 8 bases. V lost 2 bases, J lost 0 bases, and 0 bases stayed unmatched. Germline values: CDR1 LGHNT, CDR2 FRNRAP. The CDR3 runs 15 residues. The CDR3 spells CASGLSGSSYNEQFF. The CDR3 bases are TGTGCTAGTGGTTTGAGCGGGAGCTCCTACAATGAGCAGTTCTTC.

This clone turned up a few times. The gene calls are TRBV30 and TRBJ2-5; 7 nucleotides match TRBD1. J gave up 4 bases and V 4 bases, and 3 bases lay outside the gene matches. Germline V gives CDR1 GTSNPN, CDR2 SVGIG (reference sequence). The CDR3 spans 12 residues. CDR3 in DNA: TGTGCCTGGAACAGGGGAGCAGAGACCCAGTACTTC. It specifies CAWNRGAETQYF.

A few counts support this clone. The chain employs TRBV4-1 and TRBJ1-1; TRBD1 matches 8 bases. Germline V gives CDR1 MGHRA, CDR2 YSYEKL. V shed 0 bases, J shed 0 bases, and the junction held 9 bases outside the gene matches. There are 18 residues in the CDR3. The CDR3 coding sequence is TGCGCCAGCAGCCAAGATCTTGGGTCAGGGGGCCTGAACACTGAAGCTTTCTTT. Protein product: CASSQDLGSGGLNTEAFF.

The V and J genes are TRBV6-5 and TRBJ2-7; the D gene is possibly TRBD2 (6 bases). CDR1 is MNHEY and CDR2 is SVGAGI in the germline V gene. V was pared by 5 bases and J by 5 bases, with 13 bases between. This CDR3 has 13 residues. The CDR3 nucleotides read TGTGCCAGCAGTGAGCGGGTAGGCGACGAGCAGTACTTC. It yields the protein CASSERVGDEQYF.

The genes are TRBV5-5 and TRBJ2-7; 7 bases fit TRBD1. The CDR3 length is 14 residues. V lost 4 bases, J lost 2 bases, and 6 bases stayed unmatched. Germline V lookup: CDR1 SGHKS, CDR2 YYEKEE (reference sequence). CDR3 bases: TGTGCCAGCAGCGTAACAGGGACAGCCTACGAGCAGTACTTC. Its translation: CASSVTGTAYEQYF.

As DNA, the CDR3 is TGTGCCTCCTCCCGTAAGCTGCTAGCGGTAGGCACAGATACGCAGTATTTT. Its protein product is CASSRKLLAVGTDTQYF. The chain has TRBV30 and TRBJ2-3, with TRBD2 identical over 7 bases. The V gene's germline CDR1 is GTSNPN and CDR2 SVGIG (reference sequence). The CDR3 is 17 residues long. Trimming at V came to 7 bases and at J to 1 base, leaving 17 bases not matched to a gene.

This chain joins TRBV7-6 and TRBJ2-3, with 9 bases that match TRBD1. This CDR3 region has 13 residues. V shed 5 bases, J shed 9 bases, and the junction held 6 bases outside the gene matches. The germline V gene encodes CDR1 SGHVS and CDR2 FNYEAQ. CDR3 in DNA: TGTGCCAGCAGCACCTACAGGGGGCACACGCAGTATTTT. Protein product: CASSTYRGHTQYF.

J is TRBJ2-3 and V is TRBV7-9, with D maybe TRBD1 (7 bases). From germline, CDR1 is SEHNR and CDR2 FQNEAQ (reference sequence). The CDR3 loop spans 15 amino acids. V dropped 5 bases and J dropped 0 bases, with 12 bases sitting between them. In DNA form, the CDR3 reads TGTGCCAGCAGCCAGGGGGGCCAGAGCACAGATACGCAGTATTTT. Its protein product is CASSQGGQSTDTQYF.

This chain joins TRBV30 and TRBJ1-2, with D possibly matching TRBD1 (5 bases). Deletions cut 3 bases from V and 8 bases from J, with 10 bases between. Germline CDR1 and CDR2: GTSNPN and SVGIG (reference sequence). CDR3 length equals 11 residues. The CDR3 nucleotides read TGTGCCTGGAGCCAGGGTCACGGCTACACCTTC. Protein product: CAWSQGHGYTF.

This clone has only a few counts. The J gene is TRBJ2-7, the V gene TRBV7-2, with D possibly matching TRBD1 (6 bases). The germline V gene has CDR1 SGHTA and CDR2 FQGNSA. The CDR3 loop spans 15 amino acids. Trimming removed 1 base at V and 0 bases at J, with 10 bases between. This chain's CDR3 is CASSLGTASSYEQYF. CDR3 sequence (DNA): TGTGCCAGCAGCTTAGGGACAGCGAGCTCCTACGAGCAGTACTTC.

This clone was recorded a few times. The chain combines TRBV10-2 with TRBJ2-1, with D possibly being TRBD1 (6 bases). The CDR3 is 14 residues long. V lost 7 bases and J lost 0, with 10 bases in between. Looked up from germline, CDR1 is WSHSY and CDR2 is SAAADI. This CDR3 is CASTWTVSYNEQFF. The CDR3 nucleotides are TGCGCCAGCACCTGGACAGTCTCCTACAATGAGCAGTTCTTC.

The chain employs TRBV6-6 and TRBJ1-1; D may be TRBD1 (5 bases). Germline CDR1 MNHNY, CDR2 SVGAGI (reference sequence). V was pared by 6 bases and J by 3 bases, with 14 bases between. The CDR3 extends over 14 amino acids. The CDR3: CASSGRGGDTEAFF. As DNA, the CDR3 is TGTGCCAGCAGCGGGAGGGGAGGGGACACTGAAGCTTTCTTT.

The rearrangement uses TRBV6-7 and TRBJ1-2; D is perhaps TRBD1 (6 bases). TRBV6-7 carries the ORF label, with uncertain function. This CDR3 spans 15 amino acids. V lost 6 bases, J lost 4 bases, and 18 bases lay in between. The chain's CDR3 is CASSRSTGHSYGYTF. DNA of the CDR3: TGTGCCAGCAGCCGCTCCACGGGACACTCCTATGGCTACACCTTC.

This clone was found a few times. The chain combines TRBV21-1 with TRBJ1-5; the table assigns TRBD1, which was not confirmed against the DNA. TRBV21-1 is reported as a pseudogene. The CDR3 length is 15 residues. The CDR3 DNA reads TGTGCCAGCAGCCGGGGACAACTCTATAATCAGCCCCAGCATTTT. This gives the protein CASSRGQLYNQPQHF.